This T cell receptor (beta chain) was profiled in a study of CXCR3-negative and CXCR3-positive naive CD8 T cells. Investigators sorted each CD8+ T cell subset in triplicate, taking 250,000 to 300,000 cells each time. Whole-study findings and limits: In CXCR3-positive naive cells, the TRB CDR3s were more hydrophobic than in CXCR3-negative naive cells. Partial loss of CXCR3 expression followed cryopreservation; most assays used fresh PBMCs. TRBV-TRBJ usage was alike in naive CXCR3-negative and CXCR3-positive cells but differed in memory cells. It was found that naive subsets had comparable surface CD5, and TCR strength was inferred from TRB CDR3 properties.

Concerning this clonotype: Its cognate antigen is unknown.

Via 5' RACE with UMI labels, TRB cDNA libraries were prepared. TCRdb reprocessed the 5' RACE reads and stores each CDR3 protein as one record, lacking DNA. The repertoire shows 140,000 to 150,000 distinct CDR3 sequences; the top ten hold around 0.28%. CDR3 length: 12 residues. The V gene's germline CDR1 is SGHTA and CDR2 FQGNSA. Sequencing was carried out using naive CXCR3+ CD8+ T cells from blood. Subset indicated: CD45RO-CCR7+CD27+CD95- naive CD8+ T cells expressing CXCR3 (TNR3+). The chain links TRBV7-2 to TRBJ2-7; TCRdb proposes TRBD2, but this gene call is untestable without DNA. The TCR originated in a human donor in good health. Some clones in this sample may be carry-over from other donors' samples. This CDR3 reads CASSSDFYEQYF. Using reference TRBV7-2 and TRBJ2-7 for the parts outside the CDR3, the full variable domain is GAGVSQSPSNKVTEKGKDVELRCDPISGHTALYWYRQSLGQGLEFLIYFQGNSAPDKSGLPSDRFSAERTGGSVSTLTIQRTQQEDSAVYLCASSSDFYEQYFGPGTRLTVT.